One T cell receptor (beta chain) is described in this entry. The CDR3 length is 14 residues. J gave up 4 bases and V 8 bases, and 13 bases lay outside the gene matches. CDR1 and CDR2 from the germline V gene are SQVTM and ANQGSEA. It was cDNA, reverse transcribed from extracted RNA, that served as the sequencing template. Sequencing was performed with immunoSEQ multiplex PCR; in TCRdb, only in-frame clones are kept and a portion is missing. The sample comprises about 140,000 clones, 45% to 60% of which are singletons, and 0.85% to 1% rests with the top ten. The record originates from a study of CD8+ T cells in alopecia areata. Researchers gathered lesional scalp punch biopsies and peripheral blood from patients with alopecia areata.

The source was CD4+ T cells sorted from blood, collected at week 0. This clonotype was obtained from a human donor with alopecia areata. The chain has TRBV29-1 and TRBJ2-5, with 7 bases matching TRBD2. CDR3 nucleotide sequence: TGCAGCCTCACCCCCAGCGGGGTAGGAGAGACCCAGTACTTC. Its translation: CSLTPSGVGETQYF.